Detailed here is one TCR beta chain. What it binds is unknown. This sample was included in a study of T cells in narcolepsy. In the study overall: Healthy controls were enrolled alongside patients with narcolepsy type 1 or type 2.

Profiling relied on immunoSEQ multiplex PCR, and the TCRdb table lists in-frame clones only, not all of them. The sample records tens of thousands of clones, 92% being singletons. Study-wide results and limits: Autoreactive clonotypes reportedly recurred in blood of same and different patients, not controls.

The CDR3 length is 11 residues. Germline CDR1 and CDR2: MDHEN and SYDVKM. Trimming pared 3 bases from V and 9 bases from J, leaving 6 bases between. The sequenced sample was CD45RA- memory CD4+ T cells from PBMCs. This receptor was identified in a human donor with narcolepsy. The chain combines TRBV28 with TRBJ1-5; D not certain. The CDR3 nucleotides are TGTGCCAGCAGTTTTGTCGGGCCCCAGCATTTT. Translated, it gives CASSFVGPQHF. Complete variable domain (other parts from reference TRBV28 and TRBJ1-5): DVKVTQSSRYLVKRTGEKVFLECVQDMDHENMFWYRQDPGLGLRLIYFSYDVKMKEKGDIPEGYSVSREKKERFSLILESASTNQTSMYLCASSFVGPQHFGDGTRLSIL.